This T cell receptor (beta chain) was recorded in a study of T cell repertoires in cytomegalovirus infection. In regard to this clonotype: The antigen remains unidentified.

TCRdb re-analysed the reads in MiXCR, keeping a single row per CDR3 protein. The sample carries almost 90,000 distinct CDR3 sequences, around 28% recorded once. The CDR3 is 13 amino acids. V gave up 8 bases and J gave up 1 base, with 9 bases separating them. Germline CDR1 is SNHLY and CDR2 is FYNNEI. Study-level findings and limits: Carriers of CMV and the relevant HLA type were discriminated by public TCR beta frequency. Across the ex vivo response, the dominant clonotypes were HLA-C-restricted CMV-specific TCR beta clonotypes.

The TCR sequence derives from a human donor in good health (CMV status not recorded). Some clones in this sample may be carry-over from other donors' samples. Sample: CD8+ T cells from cultured PBMCs, taken from culture after CMV antigen stimulation. The chain has TRBV2 and TRBJ2-1; D unclear. The CDR3 nucleotides read TGTGCCAGCGGGTCTGAGTCCTACAATGAGCAGTTCTTC. Amino acids: CASGSESYNEQFF.